Here is one TCR beta chain with its context. Its antigen is still unknown. The data are from a study of OX40 agonist ivuxolimab in advanced cancers. Study-wide results and caveats: CD8+ T cells showed, on average, more clonal expansion than CD4+ cells.

This CDR3 is 15 amino acids long. Trimming removed 0 bases from V and 7 bases from J; junction bases left unmatched: 7. The V gene's germline CDR1 is SGDLS and CDR2 YYNGEE. TCRdb's table, derived via immunoSEQ multiplex PCR, lists solely in-frame clones and lacks some. The sample records more than 50,000 clones, around 93% being singletons. Autoimmune disease history or systemic immunosuppression led to patients being barred. The timepoints at which blood was sampled were baseline, cycle 4 day 1, and cycle 7 day 1. The sample was CD4+ or CD8+ T cells sorted from blood, taken in a trial of the OX40 agonist ivuxolimab. V is TRBV9 and J is TRBJ2-1; the match to TRBD1 covers 7 bases. This receptor was taken from an adult with an advanced solid tumor such as melanoma, head and neck, liver or kidney cancer. The DNA for the CDR3 is TGTGCCAGCAGCGTAGAGGCAGGGGGTTTTAATGAGCAGTTCTTC. As protein: CASSVEAGGFNEQFF. Filled out from reference TRBV9 and TRBJ2-1, the complete variable domain reads DSGVTQTPKHLITATGQRVTLRCSPRSGDLSVYWYQQSLDQGLQFLIQYYNGEERAKGNILERFSAQQFPDLHSELNLSSLELGDSALYFCASSVEAGGFNEQFFGPGTRLTVL.